The subject of this entry is one TCR beta chain. The antigen remains undetermined. This table comes from immunoSEQ multiplex PCR, and its TCRdb copy is limited to in-frame clones, with some not included. Here the sample spans over 65,000 clones, about 85% being singletons. This sample was included in a study of OX40 agonist ivuxolimab in advanced cancers. Whole-study findings and limits: Expanded clones were, on average, more numerous in CD8+ T cells than in CD4+.

The germline V and J ends were trimmed by 6 bases and 9 bases, with 15 bases remaining between them. The CDR3 sequence is 13 residues long. Germline CDR1 MDHEN, CDR2 SYDVKM. Sequenced material: CD4+ or CD8+ T cells sorted from blood, taken in a trial of the OX40 agonist ivuxolimab. The rearrangement uses TRBV28 and TRBJ2-1, with D tentatively TRBD1 (6 bases). The source is an adult with an advanced solid tumor such as melanoma, head and neck, liver or kidney cancer. CDR3: CASRQTGLGEQFF. In nucleotides, the CDR3 is TGTGCCAGCAGGCAAACAGGGTTAGGTGAGCAGTTCTTC.